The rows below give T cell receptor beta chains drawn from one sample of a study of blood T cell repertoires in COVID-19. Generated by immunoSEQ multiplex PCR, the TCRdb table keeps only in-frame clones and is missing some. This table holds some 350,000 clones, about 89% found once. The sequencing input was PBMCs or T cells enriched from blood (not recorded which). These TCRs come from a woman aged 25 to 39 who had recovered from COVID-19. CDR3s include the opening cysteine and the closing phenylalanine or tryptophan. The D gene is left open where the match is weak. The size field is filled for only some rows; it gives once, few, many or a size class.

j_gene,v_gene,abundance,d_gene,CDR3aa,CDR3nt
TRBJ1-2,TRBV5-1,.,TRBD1,CASSLDRGQGYTF,TGCGCCAGCAGCTTGGACAGGGGGCAGGGCTACACCTTC
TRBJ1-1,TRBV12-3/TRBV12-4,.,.,CAARGNTEAFF,TGTGCCGCCCGGGGGAACACTGAAGCTTTCTTT
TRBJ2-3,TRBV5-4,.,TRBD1,CASGLDRGFTDTQYF,TGTGCCAGCGGCTTGGACAGGGGGTTCACAGATACGCAGTATTTT
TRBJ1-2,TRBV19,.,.,CASRQGGRGYTF,TGTGCCAGTAGGCAAGGAGGGAGAGGCTACACCTTC
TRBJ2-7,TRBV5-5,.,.,CASSQGLYEQYF,TGTGCCAGCAGCCAGGGACTCTACGAGCAGTACTTC
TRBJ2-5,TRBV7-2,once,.,CASSFTGPGGETQYF,TGTGCCAGCAGCTTTACAGGGCCCGGCGGGGAGACCCAGTACTTC
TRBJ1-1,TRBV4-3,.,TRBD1,CASSPGQGRNEAFF,TGCGCCAGCAGCCCGGGACAGGGGAGGAATGAAGCTTTCTTT
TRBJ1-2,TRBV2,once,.,CASGGQGYGYTF,TGTGCCAGTGGGGGTCAGGGGTATGGCTACACCTTC
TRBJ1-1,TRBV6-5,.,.,CASSYSRGGGTEAFF,TGTGCCAGCAGTTACTCAAGGGGGGGAGGCACTGAAGCTTTCTTT
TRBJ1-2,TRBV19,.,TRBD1,CASSHGQGSGYTF,TGTGCCAGTAGCCACGGACAGGGCTCCGGCTACACCTTC
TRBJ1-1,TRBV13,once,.,CASRSQGQVGAFF,TGTGCCAGCAGGTCTCAGGGGCAGGTTGGAGCTTTCTTT
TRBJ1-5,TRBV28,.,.,CASSRGGDSVPQHF,TGTGCCAGCAGCCGCGGGGGGGATTCTGTGCCCCAGCATTTT
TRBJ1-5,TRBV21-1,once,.,CASSKERGFNQPQHF,TGTGCCAGCAGCAAAGAGAGAGGGTTCAATCAGCCCCAGCATTTT
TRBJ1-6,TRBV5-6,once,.,CASSLAGGTGSPLHF,TGTGCCAGCAGCTTGGCGGGGGGCACTGGTTCACCCCTCCACTTT
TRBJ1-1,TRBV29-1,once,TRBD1,CSARTGGNTEAFF,TGCAGCGCCAGAACAGGGGGGAACACTGAAGCTTTCTTT
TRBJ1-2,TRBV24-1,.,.,CATSGIEDGYTF,TGTGCCACCAGTGGCATTGAGGATGGCTACACCTTC
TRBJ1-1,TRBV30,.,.,CAWRVGRSGTEAFF,TGTGCCTGGAGGGTGGGGCGTTCGGGCACTGAAGCTTTCTTT
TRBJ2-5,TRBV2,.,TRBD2,CASSETLTSGGAMKTQYF,TGTGCCAGCAGTGAGACTCTGACTAGCGGGGGGGCAATGAAGACCCAGTACTTC
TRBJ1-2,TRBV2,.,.,CASSEIVPDYGYTF,TGTGCCAGCAGTGAAATTGTTCCAGACTATGGCTACACCTTC
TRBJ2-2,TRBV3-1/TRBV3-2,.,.,CASSHPTGMNTGELFF,TGTGCCAGCAGCCACCCCACAGGCATGAACACCGGGGAGCTGTTTTTT
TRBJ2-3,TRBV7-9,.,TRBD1,CASSSPGGAFTDTQYF,TGTGCCAGCAGCTCGCCAGGGGGCGCGTTCACAGATACGCAGTATTTT
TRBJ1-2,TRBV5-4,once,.,CASSSVTNYGYTF,TGTGCCAGCAGCTCGGTCACTAACTATGGCTACACCTTC
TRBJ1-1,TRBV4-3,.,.,CASSQVGDAEAFF,TGCGCCAGCAGCCAAGTAGGGGATGCTGAAGCTTTCTTT
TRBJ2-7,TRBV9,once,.,CASSVGAGYEQYF,TGTGCCAGCAGCGTAGGCGCCGGCTACGAGCAGTACTTC
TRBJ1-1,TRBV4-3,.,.,CASSQELNRMNTEAFF,TGCGCCAGCAGCCAAGAGTTGAACAGGATGAACACTGAAGCTTTCTTT
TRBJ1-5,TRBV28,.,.,CASDSGSGGNQPQHF,TGTGCCAGCGATTCTGGGAGCGGAGGGAATCAGCCCCAGCATTTT
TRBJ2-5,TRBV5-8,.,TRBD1,CASSFRDRQETQYF,TGTGCCAGCAGCTTCCGGGACAGACAAGAGACCCAGTACTTC
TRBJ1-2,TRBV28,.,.,CAHGGGNYGYTF,TGTGCCCACGGCGGGGGTAACTATGGCTACACCTTC
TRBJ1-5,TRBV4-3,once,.,CASSIRQDQPQHF,TGCGCCAGCAGCATCCGCCAGGATCAGCCCCAGCATTTT
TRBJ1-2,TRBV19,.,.,CASSMSYLPTVYDYGYTF,TGTGCCAGTAGTATGAGCTACCTACCGACAGTCTATGACTATGGCTACACCTTC
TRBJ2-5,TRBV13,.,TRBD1,CASSVTDRGRSTQETQYF,TGTGCCAGCAGCGTAACGGACAGGGGGCGTTCGACGCAAGAGACCCAGTACTTC
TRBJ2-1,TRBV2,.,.,CASSEFAGEHEQFF,TGTGCCAGCAGTGAATTTGCAGGGGAACATGAGCAGTTCTTC
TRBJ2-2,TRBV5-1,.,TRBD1,CASSRGTGSNTGELFF,TGCGCCAGCAGCAGGGGGACAGGGTCGAACACCGGGGAGCTGTTTTTT